This TCR beta chain comes out of a study of a mutant IDH1 vaccine in newly diagnosed glioma (dated by TCRdb to the early 2020s). Notes on the research overall: Eight vaccinations were administered to patients in weeks 1, 3, 5, 7, 11, 15, 19 and 23, corresponding to visits V03 through V10. In the chemotherapy-containing groups, vaccination started alongside temozolomide cycles, whereas in patients who had radiotherapy alone it started 4-6 weeks after radiotherapy. Of the approximately 35 treated patients, roughly 60% were male and approximately 40% were female, and the mean age was 40.4 years. Prior to enrollment, standard therapy consisting of radiotherapy alone, temozolomide alone, or radiochemotherapy with temozolomide had been administered to patients, with the combination being received by most patients. Peripheral blood was drawn at six visits: V03 (baseline), V05, V07, V10, V12 and V13. For exploratory analyses, longitudinal TCRB deep sequencing was carried out in about 26 treated patients wherever samples were available.

The library was generated by the immunoSEQ multiplex PCR assay. The hsTCRB Kit was used according to the manufacturer's protocol to amplify rearranged TCR beta chain sequences. TCRB libraries were sequenced on an Illumina MiSeq. The authors' pipeline ran thus. Demultiplexing, trimming and gene mapping were performed with the kit vendor's proprietary platform. In TCRdb, the immuneACCESS table is reduced to in-frame sequences with V and J assigned. These tables do not hold every clone; where another copy was compared, an unresolved V gene accounts for under half, and the others remain unexplained. The DNA gave D and trimming, while V, J and clone size come from that table. This sample has about 25,000 clones in its table, and roughly 72% of those were observed once. Clones ranked in the top ten supply roughly 11% of the sample. Summary of the overall study and its limitations: Selection of PBMC samples for TCRB deep sequencing was based on availability. Pseudoprogression appeared unrelated to alterations in the top peripheral T cell clonotypes detected by TCRB sequencing. According to the authors, sample limitations meant that analyses of patient blood samples could not be reproduced. Vaccine-induced immune responses across multiple MHC alleles were detected in 80% to 95% of patients.

A note on this clone: The antigen it binds to is not known. No base quality information exists; no much larger clone differs at one position.

The CDR3, from cysteine to phenylalanine, totals 15 residues. The kept DNA is CDR3 alone, 45 bases in frame from the first base. Per the germline V gene (reference sequence), LNHDA is the CDR1 and SQIVND is the CDR2. V is cut by 3 bases and J by 0 bases, and the space between the germline ends is 8 bases. The time point label of this sample denotes: week 11, during vaccination. Every vaccine dose consisted of 300 ug of a 20-mer mutant IDH1 peptide in Montanide, administered subcutaneously together with topical imiquimod. The donors had newly diagnosed IDH1-mutant astrocytomas of WHO grade 3 or 4 that showed loss of nuclear ATRX. The samples were drawn from NOA16, a multicentre, single-arm, open-label phase I trial in Germany that tested a mutant IDH1 peptide vaccine in humans for the first time. Genomic DNA for TCRB sequencing was extracted from EDTA blood using the DNeasy Blood and Tissue Kit.

The sequence joins TRBV19 to TRBJ2-2; confidence is insufficient to name the D gene. The sequenced sample was peripheral blood mononuclear cells (PBMCs), obtained from a glioma patient whose treatment included an IDH1 peptide vaccine. This TCR derives from a man aged 18 to 29 with glioma. Some clones in this sample may be carry-over from other donors' samples. The CDR3 region reads CASSIEGTNTGELFF. The nucleotide sequence reads as follows: TGTGCCAGTAGTATTGAAGGGACGAACACCGGGGAGCTGTTTTTT.